These T cell receptor beta chains were read from a single sample in a study of radiation and T cells in renal cell carcinoma. The protocol was immunoSEQ multiplex PCR, while the TCRdb copy is restricted to in-frame clones and leaves out a portion. The sample has 85,000 to 100,000 clones, 86% seen once; the top ten hold approximately 8.4%. The sequencing here drew on blood, taken from a patient whose treatment included radiotherapy and nephrectomy. These receptors were collected from a man between 45 and 60 years old with renal cell carcinoma. Both conserved end residues are part of each CDR3. The order of the fields is D gene, J gene, V gene, clone size, CDR3 protein, CDR3 DNA. The D gene is left open where the match is weak. Part of the rows lack a size; the others show once, few, many or a class for expanded clones.

TRBD1,TRBJ1-5,TRBV10-1,NA,CASSRTGNQPQHF,TGCGCCAGCAGCAGGACAGGGAATCAGCCCCAGCATTTT
NA,TRBJ2-1,TRBV5-5,NA,CASSFSGYEQFF,TGTGCCAGCAGCTTCTCGGGGTATGAGCAGTTCTTC
NA,TRBJ1-1,TRBV11-2,NA,CASRINQDTEAFF,TGTGCCAGCCGTATAAACCAGGACACTGAAGCTTTCTTT
TRBD1,TRBJ1-4,TRBV5-8,NA,CASRPQGATNEKLFF,TGTGCCAGCAGACCTCAGGGGGCGACTAATGAAAAACTGTTTTTT
TRBD2,TRBJ2-5,TRBV13,NA,CASSLSSGGSETQYF,TGTGCCAGCAGCTTAAGTAGCGGGGGGTCAGAGACCCAGTACTTC
NA,TRBJ1-2,TRBV18,NA,CASSPGQMNYGYTF,TGTGCCAGCTCTCCGGGACAAATGAACTATGGCTACACCTTC
TRBD1,TRBJ2-2,TRBV29-1,NA,CSVSTGVAGELFF,TGCAGCGTTTCGACAGGGGTGGCCGGGGAGCTGTTTTTT
NA,TRBJ2-6,TRBV11-2,NA,CASRSLRESGANVLTF,TGTGCCAGCAGATCCCTCAGGGAATCGGGGGCCAACGTCCTGACTTTC
TRBD2,TRBJ2-7,TRBV18,NA,CASSTPFGRGQYF,TGTGCCAGCTCAACACCCTTTGGGAGGGGACAGTACTTC
NA,TRBJ2-1,TRBV7-6,NA,CASSLAAGPNNEQFF,TGTGCCAGCAGCTTAGCGGCAGGACCAAACAATGAGCAGTTCTTC
TRBD1,TRBJ1-1,TRBV19,NA,CASTMGQGAEAFF,TGTGCCAGTACGATGGGACAGGGCGCTGAAGCTTTCTTT
TRBD2,TRBJ2-7,TRBV7-3,NA,CASSLAWVTSGGPRKSSYEQYF,TGTGCCAGCAGCTTAGCTTGGGTTACTAGCGGGGGACCAAGGAAGAGCTCCTACGAGCAGTACTTC
NA,TRBJ2-4,TRBV5-1,NA,CASSLQGTIQYF,TGCGCCAGCAGCTTGCAGGGTACCATTCAGTACTTC
NA,TRBJ2-3,TRBV7-2,NA,CASSVGTSRDTQYF,TGTGCCAGCAGCGTCGGGACTTCACGAGATACGCAGTATTTT
NA,TRBJ2-3,TRBV5-6,NA,CASSLDWRSTDTQYF,TGTGCCAGCAGCTTGGACTGGAGAAGCACAGATACGCAGTATTTT
TRBD1,TRBJ2-7,TRBV30,NA,CAWGQGAYEQYF,TGTGCCTGGGGACAGGGGGCCTACGAGCAGTACTTC
NA,TRBJ2-7,TRBV14,few,CASSRNSYEQYF,TGTGCCAGCAGTCGGAATTCCTACGAGCAGTACTTC
TRBD1,TRBJ2-7,TRBV18,NA,CASASTGDGEQYF,TGTGCCAGCGCCTCCACAGGGGACGGCGAGCAGTACTTC
TRBD2,TRBJ2-1,TRBV9,once,CASSARLAGGSNEQFF,TGTGCCAGCAGCGCCAGACTAGCGGGAGGTTCGAATGAGCAGTTCTTC
NA,TRBJ1-5,TRBV15,NA,CATSRDRGSNQPQHF,TGTGCCACCAGCAGAGATAGGGGTAGCAATCAGCCCCAGCATTTT
TRBD2,TRBJ2-7,TRBV28,NA,CASSRSGTSGSYEQYF,TGTGCCAGCAGCCGTTCCGGGACTAGCGGGTCCTACGAGCAGTACTTC
TRBD1,TRBJ1-2,TRBV30,NA,CALMVGGGYYGYTF,TGTGCTTTGATGGTCGGAGGGGGCTACTATGGCTACACCTTC
NA,TRBJ2-5,TRBV6-1,once,CASSVVREETQYF,TGTGCCAGCAGTGTCGTCCGAGAAGAGACCCAGTACTTC
NA,TRBJ2-7,TRBV29-1,NA,CSAGTDYEQYF,TGCAGCGCGGGGACTGACTACGAGCAGTACTTC
NA,TRBJ2-7,TRBV6-5,NA,CASRKAVSSYEQYF,TGTGCCAGCAGGAAGGCGGTCAGTTCCTACGAGCAGTACTTC
TRBD1,TRBJ1-5,TRBV7-8,once,CASSLGFAGTGVKPQHF,TGTGCCAGCAGCTTAGGATTCGCCGGGACAGGGGTAAAGCCCCAGCATTTT
NA,TRBJ1-5,TRBV2,NA,CASSGLGSNQPQHF,TGTGCCAGCAGTGGTCTGGGGAGCAATCAGCCCCAGCATTTT
TRBD2,TRBJ2-3,TRBV2,NA,CASRQTASGISTDTQYF,TGTGCCAGCAGACAAACAGCTAGCGGGATTAGCACAGATACGCAGTATTTT
NA,TRBJ2-7,TRBV28,NA,CASTETAISVDEQYF,TGTGCCAGCACTGAAACCGCCATTAGCGTCGACGAGCAGTACTTC
NA,TRBJ1-6,TRBV27,few,CASSFLTNSPLHF,TGTGCCAGCAGTTTCCTGACAAATTCACCCCTCCACTTT
TRBD2,TRBJ2-5,TRBV2,NA,CASREASGKETQYF,TGTGCCAGCAGAGAGGCTAGCGGGAAAGAGACCCAGTACTTC
NA,TRBJ2-7,TRBV21-1,once,CASKGQPYYEQYF,TGTGCCAGCAAGGGACAGCCCTACTACGAGCAGTACTTC
NA,TRBJ1-4,TRBV18,NA,CASSLTQTLNGNEKLFF,TGTGCCAGCTCCCTGACACAAACCCTCAATGGGAATGAAAAACTGTTTTTT
TRBD1,TRBJ2-7,TRBV5-1,NA,CASSSQPGQASYEQYF,TGCGCCAGCAGCTCACAACCGGGACAGGCCTCCTACGAGCAGTACTTC
TRBD2,TRBJ2-1,TRBV27,NA,CASRVAGSYNEQFF,TGTGCCAGCAGGGTAGCGGGATCCTACAATGAGCAGTTCTTC
TRBD2,TRBJ2-5,TRBV5-1,NA,CASSTGLAGDQETQYF,TGCGCCAGCAGCACGGGACTAGCGGGGGATCAAGAGACCCAGTACTTC
TRBD2,TRBJ2-1,TRBV7-9,once,CASSLGSASGTYHNEQFF,TGTGCCAGCAGCTTAGGATCGGCTAGCGGGACTTACCACAATGAGCAGTTCTTC
TRBD2,TRBJ2-7,TRBV5-1,once,CASSFGGGAYEQYF,TGCGCCAGCAGCTTTGGCGGGGGGGCCTACGAGCAGTACTTC
TRBD1,TRBJ2-7,TRBV28,NA,CASSPRDRYHEQYF,TGTGCCAGCAGTCCCCGGGACAGGTACCACGAGCAGTACTTC
NA,TRBJ1-5,TRBV28,NA,CASSLDGSQPQHF,TGTGCCAGCAGTTTAGATGGGAGTCAGCCCCAGCATTTT
NA,TRBJ2-1,TRBV4-2,NA,CASSQVRAGDFYNEQFF,TGTGCCAGCAGCCAAGTTAGGGCAGGGGATTTTTACAATGAGCAGTTCTTC
NA,TRBJ2-7,TRBV7-8,NA,CASSLVGGGGAEQYF,TGTGCCAGCAGCTTAGTAGGAGGAGGGGGCGCCGAGCAGTACTTC
NA,TRBJ2-5,TRBV6-5,NA,CASSFKRKETQYF,TGTGCCAGCAGTTTTAAGCGGAAAGAGACCCAGTACTTC
NA,TRBJ2-3,TRBV5-1,NA,CASSLAVSFSTDTQYF,TGCGCCAGCAGTTTAGCGGTCTCTTTTAGCACAGATACGCAGTATTTT
TRBD2,TRBJ2-3,TRBV4-1,NA,CASSQVKAGVTTDTQYF,TGCGCCAGCAGCCAAGTTAAGGCGGGAGTGACCACAGATACGCAGTATTTT
TRBD2,TRBJ2-7,TRBV6-4,NA,CASSDYNSGSGAYEQYF,TGTGCCAGCAGTGATTATAATAGCGGGAGTGGGGCCTACGAGCAGTACTTC
TRBD1,TRBJ1-2,TRBV14,NA,CASSQDQGAPNYGYTF,TGTGCCAGCAGCCAAGACCAGGGGGCGCCTAACTATGGCTACACCTTC
NA,TRBJ2-1,TRBV27,NA,CASSHYFGASYNEQFF,TGTGCCAGCAGTCACTATTTTGGGGCATCCTACAATGAGCAGTTCTTC
NA,TRBJ1-2,TRBV19,NA,CASSDNTRTAYGYTF,TGTGCCAGTAGTGACAACACCCGGACAGCCTATGGCTACACCTTC
NA,TRBJ2-1,TRBV9,NA,CASSVEGSGSYNEQFF,TGTGCCAGCAGCGTCGAAGGTTCGGGTTCCTACAATGAGCAGTTCTTC
NA,TRBJ2-1,TRBV6-5,NA,CASIQGREQFF,TGTGCCAGCATACAAGGTCGTGAGCAGTTCTTC
NA,TRBJ2-5,TRBV6-5,NA,CASSSTTGNRETQYF,TGTGCCAGCAGTTCGACTACAGGGAATCGAGAGACCCAGTACTTC
TRBD1,TRBJ1-1,TRBV5-1,NA,CASSLRTGGRNTEAFF,TGCGCCAGCAGCTTACGGACAGGGGGGCGGAACACTGAAGCTTTCTTT
NA,TRBJ1-2,TRBV11-2,NA,CASSPEGLGDGYTF,TGTGCCAGCAGCCCCGAGGGACTGGGGGATGGCTACACCTTC
TRBD2,TRBJ2-7,TRBV4-1,once,CASSQDGGGASYEQYF,TGCGCCAGCAGCCAAGATGGCGGGGGGGCCTCCTACGAGCAGTACTTC